This T cell receptor beta chain was identified in a study of Graves' ophthalmopathy and Graves' hyperthyroidism. Excluded: other autoimmune disease, uncontrolled infection, pregnancy or lactation. The authors amplified TCR beta CDR3 regions from RNA transcripts. HTBI primers primed a first-round RT-PCR, and a second-round multiplex PCR followed. TCRdb recomputed calls from the multiplex PCR reads with MiXCR, one row per CDR3 protein. The sample shows around 1,000,000 distinct CDR3 sequences, less than 45% of them seen only once. This clonotype was counted at least ten times. This sequence originates from an adult man with Graves' hyperthyroidism. Material: peripheral blood or thyroid tissue (not recorded which).

In nucleotides, the CDR3 is TGCAGTGCTAGTTCCCTAGCGGGAGTAGGGGAGCAGTACTTC. Its translation: CSASSLAGVGEQYF. The chain employs TRBV20-1 and TRBJ2-7, with TRBD2 matching over 10 bases. The CDR3 consists of 14 residues. V lost 3 bases, J lost 7 bases, and 9 bases stayed unmatched. Germline loops: CDR1 DFQATT, CDR2 SNEGSKA (reference sequence).